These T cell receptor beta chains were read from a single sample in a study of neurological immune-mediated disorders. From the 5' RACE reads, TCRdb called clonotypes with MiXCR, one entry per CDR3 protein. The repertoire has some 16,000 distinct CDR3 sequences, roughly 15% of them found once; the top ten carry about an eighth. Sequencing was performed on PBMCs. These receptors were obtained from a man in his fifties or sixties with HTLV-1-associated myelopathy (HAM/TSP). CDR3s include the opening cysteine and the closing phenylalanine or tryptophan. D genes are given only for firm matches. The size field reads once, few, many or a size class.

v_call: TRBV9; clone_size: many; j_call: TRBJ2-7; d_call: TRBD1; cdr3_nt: TGTGCCAGCAGCTCCCGGGACAGGGCCTACGAGCAGTACTTC; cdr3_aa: CASSSRDRAYEQYF
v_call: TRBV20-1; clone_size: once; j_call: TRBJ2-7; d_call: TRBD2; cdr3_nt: TGCAGTGCTAGAGATCATAAGCGGGGTCTCTACGAGCAGTACTTC; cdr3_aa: CSARDHKRGLYEQYF
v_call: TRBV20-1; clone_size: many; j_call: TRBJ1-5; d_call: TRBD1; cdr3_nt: TGCAGTGCTCTACGTCCCGGGACAGGGAGCAATCAGCCCCAGCATTTT; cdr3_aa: CSALRPGTGSNQPQHF
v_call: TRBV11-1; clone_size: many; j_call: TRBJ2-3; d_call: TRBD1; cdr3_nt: TGTGCCAGCAGCCCCTTCACAGGGGGCACAGATACGCAGTATTTT; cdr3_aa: CASSPFTGGTDTQYF
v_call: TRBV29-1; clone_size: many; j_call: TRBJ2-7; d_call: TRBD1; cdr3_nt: TGCAGCGTGGGACAGGGGGATAGGAGCGAGCAGTACTTC; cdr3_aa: CSVGQGDRSEQYF
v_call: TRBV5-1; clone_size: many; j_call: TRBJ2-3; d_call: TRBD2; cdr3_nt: TGCGCCAGCAGCTACGGGGGGGCCTCGAGCACAGATACGCAGTATTTT; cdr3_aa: CASSYGGASSTDTQYF
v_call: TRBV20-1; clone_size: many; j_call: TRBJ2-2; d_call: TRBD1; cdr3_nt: TGCAGTGCTTCAGGCGTCGGGACAGGGAACACCGGGGAGCTGTTTTTT; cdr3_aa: CSASGVGTGNTGELFF
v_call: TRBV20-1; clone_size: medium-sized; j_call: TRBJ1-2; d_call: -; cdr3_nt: TGCAGTGCTAGATCCTCCCGGGGGGCCGGCTATGGCTACACCTTC; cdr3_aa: CSARSSRGAGYGYTF
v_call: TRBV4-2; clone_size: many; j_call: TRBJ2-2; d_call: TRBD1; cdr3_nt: TGTGCCAGCAGCCAAGATTGGGACAGGGGGTTCACCGGGGAGCTGTTTTTT; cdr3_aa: CASSQDWDRGFTGELFF
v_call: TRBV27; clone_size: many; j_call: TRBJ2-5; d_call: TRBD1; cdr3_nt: TGTGCCAGCATTCCTCCGGGACAGGGGGCAGAGACCCAGTACTTC; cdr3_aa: CASIPPGQGAETQYF
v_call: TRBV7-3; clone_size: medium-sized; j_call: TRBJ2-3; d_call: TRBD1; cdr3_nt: TGTGCCAGCAGCCGAACAGGGGGCACAGATACGCAGTATTTT; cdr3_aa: CASSRTGGTDTQYF
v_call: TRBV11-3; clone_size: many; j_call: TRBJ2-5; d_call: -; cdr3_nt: TGTGCCAGCAGCTTAGAAGGGGAGACCCAGTACTTC; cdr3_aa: CASSLEGETQYF
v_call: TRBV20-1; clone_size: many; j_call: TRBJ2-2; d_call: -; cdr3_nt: TGCAGTGCCCAAAGGCAGGGTAGCACCGGGGAGCTGTTTTTT; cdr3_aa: CSAQRQGSTGELFF
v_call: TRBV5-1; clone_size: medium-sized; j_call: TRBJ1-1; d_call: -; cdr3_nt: TGCGCCAGCAGCATCTCCCTCGGCGGACCCACTGAAGCTTTCTTT; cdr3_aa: CASSISLGGPTEAFF
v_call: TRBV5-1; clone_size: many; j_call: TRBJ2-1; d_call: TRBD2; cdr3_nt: TGCGCCAGCAGCTCAGGGCTAGCGGGACCGTTGGATGAGCAGTTCTTC; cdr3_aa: CASSSGLAGPLDEQFF
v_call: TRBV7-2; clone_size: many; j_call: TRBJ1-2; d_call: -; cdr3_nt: TGTGCCAGCAGCTTATACGGGACTGGCTACACCTTC; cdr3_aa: CASSLYGTGYTF
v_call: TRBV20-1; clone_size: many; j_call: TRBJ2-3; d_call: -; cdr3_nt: TGCAGTGCTAGTCGGTCAGCTAGCACAGATACGCAGTATTTT; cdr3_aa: CSASRSASTDTQYF
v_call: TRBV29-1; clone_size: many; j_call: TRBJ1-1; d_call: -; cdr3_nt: TGCAGCGGAGGAAGGGACACTGAAGCTTTCTTT; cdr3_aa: CSGGRDTEAFF
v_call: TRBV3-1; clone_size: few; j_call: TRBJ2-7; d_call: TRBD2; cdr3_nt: TGTGCCAGCAGCCCCGCGACTAGCGGGGGGGTGTACGAGCAGTACTTC; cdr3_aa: CASSPATSGGVYEQYF